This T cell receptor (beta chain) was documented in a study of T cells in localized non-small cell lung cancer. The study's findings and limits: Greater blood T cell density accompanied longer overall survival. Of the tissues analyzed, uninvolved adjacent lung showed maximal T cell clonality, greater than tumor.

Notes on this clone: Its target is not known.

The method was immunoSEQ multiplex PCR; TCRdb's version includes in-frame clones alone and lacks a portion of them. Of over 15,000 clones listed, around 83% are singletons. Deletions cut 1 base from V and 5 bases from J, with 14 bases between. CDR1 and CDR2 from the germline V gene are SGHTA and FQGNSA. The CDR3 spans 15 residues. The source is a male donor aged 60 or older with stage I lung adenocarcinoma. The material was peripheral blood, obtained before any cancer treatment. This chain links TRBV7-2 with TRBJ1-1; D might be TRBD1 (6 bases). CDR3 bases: TGTGCCAGCAGCTTAGTAGGTCAGGGGTGGACTGAAGCTTTCTTT. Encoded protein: CASSLVGQGWTEAFF.